The 27 T cell receptor beta chains reported below all come from one sample, sequenced in a study of beta chain features in type 1 diabetes. Sequenced material consisted of expressed TCRB transcripts (all of the isolated RNA was reverse transcribed). TCRdb's copy holds only in-frame clones and misses some; the assay was immunoSEQ multiplex PCR. The sample comprises about 470,000 clones, 30% of which are singletons, and 0.05% to 0.065% rests with the top ten. The sequencing input was naive CD4+ T cells from blood. These receptors were obtained from a man aged 18-30 years in good health.

This chain links TRBV27 with TRBJ1-1; D is uncertain. V was pared by 4 bases and J by 8 bases, with 20 bases between. Germline CDR1 and CDR2: MNHEY and SMNVEV (reference sequence). The CDR3 is 15 amino acids. The CDR3 sequence is CASSSGGQDAIEAFF. The CDR3 nucleotides read TGTGCCAGCAGTTCCGGCGGGCAGGACGCAATCGAAGCTTTCTTT.

The CDR3 DNA sequence: TGTGCCTGGAGTAGGGGTGCCCGCTACACCTTC. Translation gives CAWSRGARYTF. The chain combines TRBV30 with TRBJ1-2; tentatively, D is TRBD1 (5 bases). The germline V gene encodes CDR1 GTSNPN and CDR2 SVGIG (reference sequence). The CDR3 sequence is 11 residues long. V was clipped by 2 bases and J by 9 bases, with 10 bases between them.

The V gene is TRBV30, the J gene TRBJ1-6; D may be TRBD1 (6 bases). Deletions cut 4 bases from V and 9 bases from J, with 13 bases between. Germline V gene lookup returns CDR1 GTSNPN and CDR2 SVGIG (reference sequence). CDR3 size: 13 residues. The chain's CDR3 is CAWTPGVGSPLHF. In DNA form, the CDR3 reads TGTGCCTGGACCCCAGGGGTCGGTTCACCCCTCCACTTT.

This clone occurred a few times. This sequence joins TRBV7-9 and TRBJ2-5; 10 bases are shared with TRBD2. CDR3 length equals 15 residues. The V segment lost 4 bases and the J segment 1 base; nucleotides outside the gene matches: 3. The germline CDR1 and CDR2 sequences are SEHNR and FQNEAQ (reference sequence). This chain's CDR3 is CASSSGLAFQETQYF. The CDR3 DNA reads as TGTGCCAGCAGCTCGGGACTAGCGTTCCAAGAGACCCAGTACTTC.

This clone has just a few counts. The J gene is TRBJ1-3, the V gene TRBV30, with D hard to call. The V end lost 1 base, the J end lost 0 bases, and 7 bases lay between the germline ends. CDR1 is GTSNPN and CDR2 is SVGIG in the germline V gene (reference sequence). CDR3 length equals 14 residues. The CDR3 coding sequence is TGTGCCTGGAGTGCGGGCAACTCTGGAAACACCATATATTTT. Encoded protein: CAWSAGNSGNTIYF.

This clone has just one count. The chain joins TRBV28 to TRBJ2-5; 12 bases agree with TRBD2. After removal of 4 bases from V and 5 bases from J, the junction contained 5 bases not matched to a gene. The CDR3 consists of 15 residues. Germline-derived CDR1 and CDR2 are MDHEN and SYDVKM. CDR3 coding DNA: TGTGCCAGCAGTTCTCTAGCGGGAGGGGGTGAGACCCAGTACTTC. It specifies CASSSLAGGGETQYF.

The chain employs TRBV2 and TRBJ1-5, with a tentative D call TRBD1 (6 bases). The length of the CDR3 is 12 residues. CDR1 and CDR2 from the germline V gene are SNHLY and FYNNEI. Trimming cost V 7 bases and J 5 bases, with 9 bases left between them. The DNA of the CDR3 is TGTGCCAGCAAGGGGGAGGATCAGCCCCAGCATTTT. Translating it yields CASKGEDQPQHF.

The chain recombines TRBV25-1 with TRBJ1-1; 9 bases match TRBD1. The junction had 2 bases not matched to a gene; V was cut back by 6 bases and J by 3 bases. CDR3 size: 13 residues. The V gene's germline CDR1 is MGHDK and CDR2 SYGVNS. The CDR3, as DNA: TGTGCCAGCAGAGGACAGGGGTACACTGAAGCTTTCTTT. As protein: CASRGQGYTEAFF.

V usage is TRBV29-1 and J usage is TRBJ2-7; possibly TRBD2 for D (6 bases). The CDR3 sequence is 12 residues long. CDR1 SQVTM and CDR2 ANQGSEA come from the germline V gene. V lost 6 bases and J 3 bases, leaving 12 bases between the germline ends. As DNA, the CDR3 is TGCAGCGTGGGGGGACTTTACTACGAGCAGTACTTC. As protein: CSVGGLYYEQYF.

With regard to this clone: In the same sample, other DNA sequences code for this CDR3. The V and J genes are TRBV29-1 and TRBJ1-1; D is ambiguous. The germline V gene encodes CDR1 SQVTM and CDR2 ANQGSEA. V gave up 2 bases and J gave up 0 bases, with 7 bases separating them. This CDR3 spans 13 amino acids. The CDR3 here is CSVERKMNTEAFF. CDR3 in DNA: TGCAGCGTTGAAAGAAAAATGAACACTGAAGCTTTCTTT.

The J gene is TRBJ1-4, the V gene TRBV30; 8 bases align to TRBD1. The CDR3 length is 14 residues. From germline, CDR1 is GTSNPN and CDR2 SVGIG (reference sequence). V lost 7 bases to trimming and J lost 8 bases; unmatched junction nucleotides: 12. The CDR3 DNA is TGTGCCTTGGTGCCAGGGACAGGTGGCGAAAAACTGTTTTTT. As protein: CALVPGTGGEKLFF. Looking up the rest from reference TRBV30 and TRBJ1-4 gives the full variable domain: SQTIHQWPATLVQPVGSPLSLECTVEGTSNPNLYWYRQAAGRGLQLLFYSVGIGQISSEVPQNLSASRPQDRQFILSSKKLLLSDSGFYLCALVPGTGGEKLFFGSGTQLSVL.

A few counts support this clone. The CDR3 sequence: CAWSRDRSPTVAYGYTF. Here the CDR3 DNA reads TGTGCCTGGAGCCGGGACAGGTCCCCTACCGTAGCCTATGGCTACACCTTC. The chain carries TRBV30 and TRBJ1-2; TRBD1 agrees at 8 bases. The length of the CDR3 is 17 residues. The germline V gene encodes CDR1 GTSNPN and CDR2 SVGIG (reference sequence). The V gene end was trimmed by 3 bases and the J gene end by 4 bases; junction bases not matched to a gene: 16. Complete variable domain (other parts from reference TRBV30 and TRBJ1-2): SQTIHQWPATLVQPVGSPLSLECTVEGTSNPNLYWYRQAAGRGLQLLFYSVGIGQISSEVPQNLSASRPQDRQFILSSKKLLLSDSGFYLCAWSRDRSPTVAYGYTFGSGTRLTVV.

CDR3 sequence reads: CASSQAPRSDEQFF. The DNA of the CDR3 is TGCGCCAGCAGCCAAGCGCCGCGGTCGGATGAGCAGTTCTTC. This chain uses TRBV4-3 with TRBJ2-1; D is ambiguous. The germline gives CDR1 LGHNA, CDR2 YSLEER. The CDR3 loop spans 14 amino acids. Trimming took 1 base from V and 8 from J, leaving 12 bases between them.

This clone was picked up one time. The V call is TRBV6-6, the J call TRBJ2-7; 9 bases are a match to TRBD1. The CDR3 spans 13 residues. Germline lookup yields CDR1 MNHNY and CDR2 SVGAGI (reference sequence). The V segment lost 4 bases and the J segment 4 bases; nucleotides outside the gene matches: 2. Written as DNA, the CDR3 is TGTGCCAGCAGTTGGGACAGGGAATACGAGCAGTACTTC. It translates to CASSWDREYEQYF.

The V call is TRBV5-1, the J call TRBJ2-2, with a tentative D call TRBD2 (6 bases). CDR1 and CDR2 (germline): SGHRS, YFSETQ. V gave up 4 bases and J gave up 1 base, with 17 bases separating them. This CDR3 is 17 amino acids long. The chain's CDR3 is CASSPGRGAENTGELFF. The CDR3 nucleotides read TGCGCCAGCAGCCCAGGTCGCGGGGCGGAGAACACCGGGGAGCTGTTTTTT. Complete variable domain (other parts from reference TRBV5-1 and TRBJ2-2): KAGVTQTPRYLIKTRGQQVTLSCSPISGHRSVSWYQQTPGQGLQFLFEYFSETQRNKGNFPGRFSGRQFSNSRSEMNVSTLELGDSALYLCASSPGRGAENTGELFFGEGSRLTVL.

This clone was observed a handful of times. J is TRBJ2-5 and V is TRBV7-2; 7 bases map to TRBD1. CDR1 SGHTA and CDR2 FQGNSA come from the germline V gene. Trimming removed 0 bases from V and 5 bases from J; junction bases left unmatched: 6. The CDR3 consists of 15 residues. CDR3 DNA: TGTGCCAGCAGCTTAGCCCCAGGGGGAGTGGAGACCCAGTACTTC. Translating it yields CASSLAPGGVETQYF.

This clone appeared a few times. This specimen includes other DNA sequences encoding the same CDR3. This chain joins TRBV2 and TRBJ2-1; no reliable D call. Germline V gives CDR1 SNHLY, CDR2 FYNNEI. Between the trimmed V and J ends, which lost 7 bases and 0 bases, there was a span of 7 bases. The CDR3 length is 13 residues. The CDR3 here is CASTVSSYNEQFF. As DNA, the CDR3 is TGTGCCAGCACCGTAAGCTCCTACAATGAGCAGTTCTTC.

The rearrangement joins TRBV30 to TRBJ1-2, with D perhaps matching TRBD1 (5 bases). Germline V gene lookup returns CDR1 GTSNPN and CDR2 SVGIG (reference sequence). The CDR3 totals 13 residues. V was cut by 6 bases and J by 6 bases, with 17 bases left in between. The chain's CDR3 is CACGIWGLDGYTF. CDR3 coding DNA: TGTGCCTGTGGGATCTGGGGGTTAGATGGCTACACCTTC.

The rearrangement joins TRBV7-9 to TRBJ2-1; D possibly uses TRBD1 or TRBD2 (5 bases each). The CDR3 covers 12 residues. CDR1 SEHNR and CDR2 FQNEAQ come from the germline V gene (reference sequence). V lost 5 bases, J lost 11 bases, and 13 bases lay in between. In DNA form, the CDR3 reads TGTGCCAGCAGCGTAAGGGACGGCAAGCAGTTCTTC. This encodes CASSVRDGKQFF.

This clone came up a few times. V is TRBV27 and J is TRBJ2-2; D might be TRBD2 (5 bases). In germline, CDR1 is MNHEY, CDR2 SMNVEV (reference sequence). The CDR3 has 15 amino acids. With 4 bases removed from V and 6 bases from J, the gap between germline ends came to 15 bases. CDR3 sequence reads: CASSSRGRSSGELFF. CDR3 sequence (DNA): TGTGCCAGCAGTTCGCGCGGGCGCAGCTCCGGGGAGCTGTTTTTT.

The CDR3 region has the DNA TGTGCCAGCAGGAACCCCAGGGAACAAGAGACCCAGTACTTC. Translation: CASRNPREQETQYF. The chain uses TRBV11-1 and TRBJ2-5, with D tentatively TRBD1 (5 bases). V lost 6 bases to trimming and J lost 2 bases, with 13 bases between them. The germline gives CDR1 SGHAT, CDR2 FQDESV (reference sequence). The CDR3 runs 14 residues.

The chain couples TRBV7-2 to TRBJ2-1; no definite D call. The germline CDR1 and CDR2 sequences are SGHTA and FQGNSA. Trimming took off 6 bases at V and 0 bases at J, with 12 bases between the two ends. This CDR3 spans 15 amino acids. The CDR3 DNA reads as TGTGCCAGCAGAGAGAGCCCCTACTCCTACAATGAGCAGTTCTTC. Its translation: CASRESPYSYNEQFF.

The chain has TRBV18 and TRBJ2-7; 10 positions agree with TRBD2. V lost 3 bases to trimming and J lost 6 bases; unmatched junction nucleotides: 14. Germline CDR1 and CDR2: KGHSH and LQKENI. The CDR3 is made up of 17 amino acids. The CDR3 DNA follows: TGTGCCAGCTCACCGCTAGCTAGCCTAGCGGGAGACAGCGAGCAGTACTTC. It is translated as CASSPLASLAGDSEQYF.

V and J are TRBV7-2 and TRBJ2-5, with 7 positions matching TRBD1. V lost 2 bases and J lost 4; bases outside the gene matches: 4. The CDR3 has 14 amino acids. Germline V gives CDR1 SGHTA, CDR2 FQGNSA. The CDR3 spells CASSLMTGPETQYF. In nucleotides, the CDR3 is TGTGCCAGCAGCTTAATGACAGGGCCAGAGACCCAGTACTTC.

This sequence joins TRBV5-1 and TRBJ2-3; D possibly corresponds to TRBD2 (6 bases). The germline CDR1 and CDR2 sequences are SGHRS and YFSETQ. V was shortened by 1 base and J by 3 bases, with 9 bases between the two germline ends. The length of the CDR3 is 14 residues. CDR3 nucleotide sequence: TGCGCCAGCAGCTTGCGGGAGCATACAGATACGCAGTATTTT. It specifies CASSLREHTDTQYF.

This clone showed up just a few times. The chain recombines TRBV30 with TRBJ1-1, with TRBD1 as a possible D gene (6 bases). The CDR3 runs to 14 residues. Between the trimmed V and J ends, which lost 4 bases and 4 bases, there was a span of 16 bases. CDR1 GTSNPN and CDR2 SVGIG come from the germline V gene (reference sequence). The CDR3 DNA reads TGTGCCTGGACTCTCGGGGGGCAGGCCACTGAAGCTTTCTTT. Translation: CAWTLGGQATEAFF.

The chain uses TRBV4-1 and TRBJ2-5; D perhaps matches TRBD1 (6 bases). Germline lookup yields CDR1 MGHRA and CDR2 YSYEKL. The CDR3 is 16 amino acids. V was trimmed by 0 bases and J by 4 bases, leaving 15 bases between them. The CDR3 DNA follows: TGCGCCAGCAGCCAAGAGGGTGACAGGATACGAGAGACCCAGTACTTC. The encoded protein is CASSQEGDRIRETQYF.